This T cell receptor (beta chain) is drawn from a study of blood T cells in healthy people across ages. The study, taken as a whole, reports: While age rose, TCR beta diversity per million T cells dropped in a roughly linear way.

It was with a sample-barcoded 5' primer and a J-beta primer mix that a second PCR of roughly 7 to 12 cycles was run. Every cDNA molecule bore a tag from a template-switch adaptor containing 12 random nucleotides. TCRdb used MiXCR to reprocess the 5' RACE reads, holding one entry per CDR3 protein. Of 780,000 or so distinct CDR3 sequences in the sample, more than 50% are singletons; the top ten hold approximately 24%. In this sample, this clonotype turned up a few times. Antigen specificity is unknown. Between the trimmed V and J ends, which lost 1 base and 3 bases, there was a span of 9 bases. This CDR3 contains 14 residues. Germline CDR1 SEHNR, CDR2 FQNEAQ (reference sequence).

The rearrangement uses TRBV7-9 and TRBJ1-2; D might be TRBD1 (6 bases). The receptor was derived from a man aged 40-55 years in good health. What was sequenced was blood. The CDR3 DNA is TGTGCCAGCAGCTTAGGGGACACCGACTATGGCTACACCTTC. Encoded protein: CASSLGDTDYGYTF.